The 27 T cell receptor beta chains in this list originate from one sample, sequenced in a study of blood T cell repertoires in COVID-19. Repertoires were generated with immunoSEQ multiplex PCR, while TCRdb's copy carries only in-frame clones and drops some. In the table there are tens of thousands of clones, 75% to 90% of which are singletons. Sequenced: peripheral blood. All receptors come from a human donor with active COVID-19. The donor label of this sample is uncertain.

The chain's CDR3 is CASSTWTSGGSETQYF. The CDR3 DNA reads TGTGCCAGCAGCACATGGACTAGCGGGGGGTCGGAGACCCAGTACTTC. V and J are TRBV7-2 and TRBJ2-5; 14 bases are shared with TRBD2. The V gene's germline CDR1 is SGHTA and CDR2 FQGNSA. With V trimmed by 5 bases and J by 5 bases, 7 bases remained unmatched. This CDR3 region has 16 residues. Drawing the rest from reference TRBV7-2 and TRBJ2-5, the complete variable domain is GAGVSQSPSNKVTEKGKDVELRCDPISGHTALYWYRQSLGQGLEFLIYFQGNSAPDKSGLPSDRFSAERTGGSVSTLTIQRTQQEDSAVYLCASSTWTSGGSETQYFGPGTRLLVL.

The rearrangement uses TRBV18 and TRBJ2-3; no reliable D call. The CDR3 length is 19 residues. Trimming took 1 base from V and 1 from J, leaving 21 bases between them. Looked up from germline, CDR1 is KGHSH and CDR2 is LQKENI. The CDR3 region has the DNA TGTGCCAGCTCACCACAAAGGCCTAGTGAAAGGATCCGCACAGATACGCAGTATTTT. It is translated as CASSPQRPSERIRTDTQYF.

The genes are TRBV2 and TRBJ1-4, with 8 bases identical to TRBD1. The CDR3 covers 15 residues. Unmatched junction bases numbered 11, after V lost 7 bases and J lost 7 bases. Germline CDR1 is SNHLY and CDR2 is FYNNEI. CDR3: CASKGDRTMGEKLFF. The CDR3 region has the DNA TGTGCCAGCAAGGGGGACAGGACCATGGGTGAAAAACTGTTTTTT.

CDR3 in DNA: TGCGCCAGCAGCCAACCGGGAGGGGTTGGAGTTAAAAACATTCAGTACTTC. Its protein product is CASSQPGGVGVKNIQYF. The V call is TRBV4-1, the J call TRBJ2-4, with 8 bases identical to TRBD2. Per germline, CDR1 MGHRA and CDR2 YSYEKL. The CDR3 spans 17 residues. With 2 bases clipped from V and 4 bases from J, the junction kept 10 bases outside the gene matches.

The chain combines TRBV6-5 with TRBJ2-7; 10 nucleotides align to TRBD1. The CDR3 has 15 amino acids. The germline CDR1 and CDR2 sequences are MNHEY and SVGAGI. V shed 7 bases and J 5 bases; nucleotides not matched to a gene: 11. CDR3 coding DNA: TGTGCCAGCATCCACCCGACAGGGGGCAAAGACGAGCAGTACTTC. Encoded protein: CASIHPTGGKDEQYF.

The chain carries TRBV5-1 and TRBJ2-1, with a possible D match to TRBD2 (6 bases). Looked up from germline, CDR1 is SGHRS and CDR2 is YFSETQ. The CDR3 consists of 15 residues. The ends were cut back, 1 base at V and 7 bases at J, with 15 bases in the middle. The CDR3 bases are TGCGCCAGCAGCTTGACTAGCCCCACGAGGAATGAGCAGTTCTTC. Protein product: CASSLTSPTRNEQFF.

The CDR3 bases are TGTGCCAGCATTATAAACAGGGGGCTGAATGGCTACACCTTC. Residues: CASIINRGLNGYTF. This chain links TRBV6-6 with TRBJ1-2; TRBD1 matches at 9 bases. The junction had 9 bases not matched to a gene; V was cut back by 7 bases and J by 6 bases. This CDR3 region has 14 residues. Germline lookup yields CDR1 MNHNY and CDR2 SVGAGI (reference sequence).

The rearrangement links TRBV3-1 (or the pseudogene TRBV3-2) to TRBJ1-1; 8 bases map to TRBD1. This CDR3 region has 13 residues. J was trimmed by 13 bases and V by 1 base; bases with no gene match: 8. Germline CDR1 LGHDT, CDR2 YNNKEL (reference sequence). CDR3: CASSQGAVTGVFF. The CDR3 DNA reads as TGTGCCAGCAGCCAAGGGGCGGTGACAGGGGTTTTCTTT.

V is TRBV14 and J is TRBJ2-7; 10 bases line up with TRBD1. The CDR3 loop spans 20 amino acids. The germline CDR1 and CDR2 sequences are SGHDN and FVKESK. V shed 6 bases, J shed 3 bases, and the junction held 23 bases outside the gene matches. CDR3 sequence reads: CASSHPRSGQGSTKFYEQYF. DNA of the CDR3: TGTGCCAGCAGTCATCCACGGTCGGGACAGGGGTCGACTAAATTCTACGAGCAGTACTTC.

This rearrangement joins TRBV28 to TRBJ1-2; D is possibly TRBD1 (5 bases). The CDR3 sequence is 14 residues long. The V end lost 5 bases, the J end lost 4 bases, and 14 bases lay between the germline ends. The V gene's germline CDR1 is MDHEN and CDR2 SYDVKM. The CDR3 coding sequence is TGTGCCAGCAGTCCGAATGGACACCTCTATGGCTACACCTTC. It encodes CASSPNGHLYGYTF.

The chain joins TRBV30 to TRBJ2-5; TRBD2 might be the D (5 bases). This CDR3 region has 13 residues. The V end was cut by 2 bases, the J end by 5 bases, with 12 bases between. Germline CDR1 GTSNPN, CDR2 SVGIG (reference sequence). CDR3 nucleotides: TGTGCCTGGAGTAGGCTAGCCGGGGAGACCCAGTACTTC. It is translated as CAWSRLAGETQYF.

This sequence joins TRBV5-1 and TRBJ1-3; D gene unclear. CDR1 is SGHRS and CDR2 is YFSETQ in the germline V gene. V gave up 0 bases and J gave up 0 bases, with 7 bases separating them. The length of the CDR3 is 15 residues. The CDR3 DNA reads TGCGCCAGCAGCTTGGACAGATACTCTGGAAACACCATATATTTT. Its protein is CASSLDRYSGNTIYF.

This chain joins TRBV3-1 (or the pseudogene TRBV3-2) and TRBJ1-1; TRBD1 matches 11 bases. CDR1 is LGHDT, CDR2 YNNKEL, per germline (reference sequence). The CDR3 runs 15 residues. J gave up 4 bases and V 4 bases, and 5 bases lay outside the gene matches. The CDR3 DNA is TGTGCCAGCAGCCTAGGGACAGGGGGTTTCACTGAAGCTTTCTTT. Its protein is CASSLGTGGFTEAFF.

The chain employs TRBV7-9 and TRBJ1-5; D is perhaps TRBD1 (5 bases). Germline CDR1 SEHNR, CDR2 FQNEAQ (reference sequence). V gave up 3 bases and J gave up 9 bases, with 9 bases separating them. The length of the CDR3 is 12 residues. CDR3 bases: TGTGCCAGCAGCTTTATTACAGGGCCCCAGCATTTT. Encoded protein: CASSFITGPQHF.

A few counts support this clone. The gene calls are TRBV19 and TRBJ2-7; 8 bases line up with TRBD1. V lost 1 base, J lost 1 base, and 3 bases stayed unmatched. Per germline, CDR1 LNHDA and CDR2 SQIVND (reference sequence). The CDR3 runs to 15 residues. The CDR3 region is CASSIAGGPSYEQYF. Here the CDR3 DNA reads TGTGCCAGTAGTATAGCAGGGGGCCCTTCCTACGAGCAGTACTTC. Full variable domain (rest looked up from reference TRBV19 and TRBJ2-7): DGGITQSPKYLFRKEGQNVTLSCEQNLNHDAMYWYRQDPGQGLRLIYYSQIVNDFQKGDIAEGYSVSREKKESFPLTVTSAQKNPTAFYLCASSIAGGPSYEQYFGPGTRLTVT.

The J gene is TRBJ2-3, the V gene TRBV27; 9 bases agree with TRBD1. V shed 6 bases, J shed 2 bases, and the junction held 6 bases outside the gene matches. The CDR3 length is 15 residues. Germline V gene sequence: CDR1 MNHEY, CDR2 SMNVEV (reference sequence). In DNA form, the CDR3 reads TGTGCCAGCAGCCCCGGGACAGGGACCACAGATACGCAGTATTTT. It codes for CASSPGTGTTDTQYF.

The chain recombines TRBV5-6 with TRBJ2-2, with D perhaps TRBD2 (6 bases). CDR1 SGHDT and CDR2 YYEEEE come from the germline V gene. Trimming left V 3 bases short and J 1 base short, with 13 bases between. The CDR3 is 16 amino acids. In DNA form, the CDR3 reads TGTGCCAGCAGCTGGACGGGACTGCGGAACACCGGGGAGCTGTTTTTT. Protein product: CASSWTGLRNTGELFF.

The chain combines TRBV2 with TRBJ2-5; 8 nucleotides agree with TRBD2. The V and J ends lost 4 bases and 2 bases, in that order; junction bases with no gene match: 6. The CDR3 runs 15 residues. CDR1 and CDR2 from the germline V gene are SNHLY and FYNNEI. For the CDR3, the DNA is TGTGCCAGCAGTGTTCCAGCGGGGGCTCAAGAGACCCAGTACTTC. This codes for CASSVPAGAQETQYF.

The chain combines TRBV30 with TRBJ1-2; D gene uncertain. CDR3 size: 12 residues. V lost 3 bases and J lost 4, with 9 bases in between. Germline V CDR1 and CDR2: GTSNPN, SVGIG (reference sequence). DNA of the CDR3: TGTGCCTGGAGGGAGGGAATCTATGGCTACACCTTC. As protein: CAWREGIYGYTF.

This chain uses TRBV10-3 with TRBJ2-2; TRBD2 aligns across 7 bases. Germline V lookup: CDR1 ENHRY, CDR2 SYGVKD. This CDR3 is built from 16 residues. V was pared by 4 bases and J by 2 bases, with 7 bases of the junction left unmatched. CDR3 in DNA: TGTGCCATCAGTGGTCCCACGGGGGGAAACACCGGGGAGCTGTTTTTT. As protein: CAISGPTGGNTGELFF.

This chain joins TRBV3-1 (or the pseudogene TRBV3-2) and TRBJ1-1; no definite D call. Trimming pared 5 bases from V and 7 bases from J, leaving 8 bases between. The CDR3 loop spans 11 amino acids. Germline CDR1 is LGHDT and CDR2 is YNNKEL (reference sequence). CDR3 sequence: CASSGLFEAFF. The CDR3 nucleotides read TGTGCCAGCAGCGGACTTTTTGAAGCTTTCTTT.

The chain links TRBV7-2 to TRBJ1-1; D is unresolved. Germline loops: CDR1 SGHTA, CDR2 FQGNSA. Trimming removed 5 bases from V and 5 bases from J, with 12 bases in between. There are 13 residues in the CDR3. CDR3 amino acids: CASSPSQGTEAFF. The CDR3 bases are TGTGCCAGCAGCCCTAGTCAAGGTACTGAAGCTTTCTTT.

The chain is built from TRBV7-2 and TRBJ2-5; tentative D call: TRBD2 (6 bases). Germline V gene data show CDR1 as SGHTA and CDR2 as FQGNSA. This CDR3 has 14 residues. Trimming cost V 4 bases and J 5 bases, with 14 bases left between them. CDR3 amino acids: CASSSGLAFETQYF. The DNA of the CDR3 is TGTGCCAGCAGCTCGGGACTGGCATTCGAGACCCAGTACTTC.

This sequence joins TRBV9 and TRBJ2-5, with a possible D match to TRBD1 (6 bases). The CDR3 runs to 15 residues. V lost 2 bases to trimming and J lost 0 bases, with 11 bases between them. Germline-derived CDR1 and CDR2 are SGDLS and YYNGEE. CDR3 DNA sequence: TGTGCCAGCAGCGTCAGGGACATCTACCAAGAGACCCAGTACTTC. Residues: CASSVRDIYQETQYF.

The chain links TRBV7-2 to TRBJ2-5; TRBD2 matches at 8 bases. V shed 1 base, J shed 10 bases, and the junction held 8 bases outside the gene matches. This CDR3 contains 14 residues. Germline CDR1 and CDR2: SGHTA and FQGNSA. CDR3 nucleotides: TGTGCCAGCAGCTTAGTACTAGCGGCAGGGGACCAGTACTTC. It yields the protein CASSLVLAAGDQYF.

This clone was seen more than once but under ten times. The CDR3 protein is CASSYDLGGYTF. The CDR3 DNA reads TGTGCCAGCAGTTACGACTTAGGTGGCTACACCTTC. The chain couples TRBV6-2 or TRBV6-3 to TRBJ1-2; D remains ambiguous. CDR1 and CDR2 (germline): MNHEY, SVGEGT. Trimming took off 2 bases at V and 7 bases at J, with 8 bases between the two ends. The CDR3 is 12 residues long.

The chain has TRBV6-5 and TRBJ1-3; D is unresolved. The CDR3 sequence is 15 residues long. Trimming removed 4 bases from V and 2 bases from J, with 12 bases in between. Germline values: CDR1 MNHEY, CDR2 SVGAGI. Written as DNA, the CDR3 is TGTGCCAGCAGTTCCCGGGGAGAAGCTGGAAACACCATATATTTT. Protein product: CASSSRGEAGNTIYF.